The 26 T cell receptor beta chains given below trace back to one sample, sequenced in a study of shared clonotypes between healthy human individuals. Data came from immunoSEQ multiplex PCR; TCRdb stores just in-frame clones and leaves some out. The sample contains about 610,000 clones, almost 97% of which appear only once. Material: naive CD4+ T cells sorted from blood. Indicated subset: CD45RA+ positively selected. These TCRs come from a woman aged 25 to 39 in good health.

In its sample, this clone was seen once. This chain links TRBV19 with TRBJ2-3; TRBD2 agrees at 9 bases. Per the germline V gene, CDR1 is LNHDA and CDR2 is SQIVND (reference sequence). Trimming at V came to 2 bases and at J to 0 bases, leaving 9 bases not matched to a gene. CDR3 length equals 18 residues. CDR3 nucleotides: TGTGCCAGTAGTATAACCCCGCGACTAGCGGTTAGCACAGATACGCAGTATTTT. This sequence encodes CASSITPRLAVSTDTQYF.

The CDR3 DNA reads as TGTGCCAGCAGGGGCCCCGGGGCGGAGAACACTGAAGCTTTCTTT. Its translation is CASRGPGAENTEAFF. The chain employs TRBV7-9 and TRBJ1-1; possibly TRBD1 for D (5 bases). The V end lost 6 bases, the J end lost 1 base, and 15 bases lay between the germline ends. This CDR3 contains 15 residues. Germline CDR1 SEHNR, CDR2 FQNEAQ (reference sequence).

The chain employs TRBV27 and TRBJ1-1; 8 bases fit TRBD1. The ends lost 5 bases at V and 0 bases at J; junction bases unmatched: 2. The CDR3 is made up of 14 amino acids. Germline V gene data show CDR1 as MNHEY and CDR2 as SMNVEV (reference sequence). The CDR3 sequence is CASSRTGLNTEAFF. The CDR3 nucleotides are TGTGCCAGCAGTCGGACAGGGCTGAACACTGAAGCTTTCTTT.

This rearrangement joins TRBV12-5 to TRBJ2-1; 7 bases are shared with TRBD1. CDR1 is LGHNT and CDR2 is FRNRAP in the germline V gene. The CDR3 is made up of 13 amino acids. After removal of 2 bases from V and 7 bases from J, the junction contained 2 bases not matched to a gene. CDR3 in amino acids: CASGLTGDNEQFF. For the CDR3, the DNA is TGTGCTAGTGGTTTGACAGGGGATAATGAGCAGTTCTTC.

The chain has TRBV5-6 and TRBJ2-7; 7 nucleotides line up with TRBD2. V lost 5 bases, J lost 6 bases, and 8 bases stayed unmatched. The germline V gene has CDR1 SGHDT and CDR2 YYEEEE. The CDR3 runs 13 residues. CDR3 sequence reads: CASRRTRQTEQYF. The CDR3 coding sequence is TGTGCCAGCAGACGGACTAGACAGACCGAGCAGTACTTC.

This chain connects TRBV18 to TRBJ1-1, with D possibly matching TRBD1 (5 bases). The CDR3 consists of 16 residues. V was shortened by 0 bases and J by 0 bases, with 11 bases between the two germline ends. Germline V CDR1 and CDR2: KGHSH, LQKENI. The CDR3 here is CASSPPGGGMNTEAFF. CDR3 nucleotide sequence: TGTGCCAGCTCACCACCCGGGGGGGGGATGAACACTGAAGCTTTCTTT. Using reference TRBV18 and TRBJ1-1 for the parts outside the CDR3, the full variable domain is NAGVMQNPRHLVRRRGQEARLRCSPMKGHSHVYWYRQLPEEGLKFMVYLQKENIIDESGMPKERFSAEFPKEGPSILRIQQVVRGDSAAYFCASSPPGGGMNTEAFFGQGTRLTVV.

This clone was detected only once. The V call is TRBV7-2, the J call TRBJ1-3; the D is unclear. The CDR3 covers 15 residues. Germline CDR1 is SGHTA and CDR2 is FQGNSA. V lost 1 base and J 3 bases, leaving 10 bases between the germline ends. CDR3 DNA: TGTGCCAGCAGCTTAGAAGTTTTGCGTGGAAACACCATATATTTT. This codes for CASSLEVLRGNTIYF.

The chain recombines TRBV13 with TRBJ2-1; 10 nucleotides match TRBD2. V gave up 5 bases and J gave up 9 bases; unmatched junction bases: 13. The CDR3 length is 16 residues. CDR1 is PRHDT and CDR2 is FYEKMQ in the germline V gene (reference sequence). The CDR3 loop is CASSQTGLAVTSEQFF. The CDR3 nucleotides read TGTGCCAGCAGCCAAACCGGACTAGCGGTCACCAGTGAGCAGTTCTTC.

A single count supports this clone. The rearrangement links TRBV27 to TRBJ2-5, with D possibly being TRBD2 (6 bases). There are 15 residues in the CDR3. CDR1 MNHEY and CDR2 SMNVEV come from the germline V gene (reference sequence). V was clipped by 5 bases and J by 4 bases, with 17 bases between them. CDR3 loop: CASSRWDSMGETQYF. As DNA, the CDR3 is TGTGCCAGCAGTAGATGGGACTCCATGGGAGAGACCCAGTACTTC.

CDR3 bases: TGTGCCAGCAGCATAAGCGCCCCAACTAATGAAAAACTGTTTTTT. Its protein product is CASSISAPTNEKLFF. This chain uses TRBV13 with TRBJ1-4; D gene uncertain. V lost 5 bases and J lost 0, with 10 bases in between. The CDR3 totals 15 residues. The V gene's germline CDR1 is PRHDT and CDR2 FYEKMQ (reference sequence).

The chain's CDR3 is CASSPEPSGRINEQFF. As DNA, the CDR3 is TGTGCCAGCAGCCCGGAGCCTAGCGGGCGGATAAATGAGCAGTTCTTC. This chain uses TRBV9 with TRBJ2-1; 8 bases are a match to TRBD2. Germline values: CDR1 SGDLS, CDR2 YYNGEE. The V segment lost 4 bases and the J segment 7 bases; nucleotides outside the gene matches: 13. This CDR3 is 16 amino acids long.

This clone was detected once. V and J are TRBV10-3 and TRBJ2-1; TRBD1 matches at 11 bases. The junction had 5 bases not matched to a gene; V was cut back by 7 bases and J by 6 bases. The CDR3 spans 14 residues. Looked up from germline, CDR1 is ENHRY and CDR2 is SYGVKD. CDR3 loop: CAITAGQGVNEQFF. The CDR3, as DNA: TGTGCCATCACTGCGGGACAGGGGGTCAATGAGCAGTTCTTC.

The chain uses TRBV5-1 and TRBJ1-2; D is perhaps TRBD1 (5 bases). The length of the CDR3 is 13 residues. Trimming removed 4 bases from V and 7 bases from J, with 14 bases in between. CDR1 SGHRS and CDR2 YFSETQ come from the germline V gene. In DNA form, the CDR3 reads TGCGCCAGCAGCCCAGGACAAGAATCTGGCTACACCTTC. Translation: CASSPGQESGYTF.

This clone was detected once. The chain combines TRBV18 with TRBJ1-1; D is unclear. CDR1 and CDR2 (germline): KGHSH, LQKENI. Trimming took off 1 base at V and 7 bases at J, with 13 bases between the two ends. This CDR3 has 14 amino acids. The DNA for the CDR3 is TGTGCCAGCTCACCACTAACACCGCGGGTTGAAGCTTTCTTT. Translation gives CASSPLTPRVEAFF.

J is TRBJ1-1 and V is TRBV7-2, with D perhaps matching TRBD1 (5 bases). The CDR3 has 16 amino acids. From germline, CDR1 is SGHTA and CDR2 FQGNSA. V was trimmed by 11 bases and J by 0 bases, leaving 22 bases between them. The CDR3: CARTPWGRALNTEAFF. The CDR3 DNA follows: TGTGCCCGAACTCCGTGGGGCAGAGCTTTGAACACTGAAGCTTTCTTT.

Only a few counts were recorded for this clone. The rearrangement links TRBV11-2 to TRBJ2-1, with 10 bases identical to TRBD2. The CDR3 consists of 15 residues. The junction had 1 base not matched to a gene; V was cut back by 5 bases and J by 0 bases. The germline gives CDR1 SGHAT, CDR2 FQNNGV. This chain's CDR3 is CASSPSGSSYNEQFF. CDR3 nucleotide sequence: TGTGCCAGCAGCCCTAGCGGGAGCTCCTACAATGAGCAGTTCTTC.

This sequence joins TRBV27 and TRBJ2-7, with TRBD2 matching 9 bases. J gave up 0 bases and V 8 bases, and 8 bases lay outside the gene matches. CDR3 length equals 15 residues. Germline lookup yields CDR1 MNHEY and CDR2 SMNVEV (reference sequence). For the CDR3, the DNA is TGTGCCAGCGCCGACTCGGGACTAGCCTCCTACGAGCAGTACTTC. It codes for CASADSGLASYEQYF.

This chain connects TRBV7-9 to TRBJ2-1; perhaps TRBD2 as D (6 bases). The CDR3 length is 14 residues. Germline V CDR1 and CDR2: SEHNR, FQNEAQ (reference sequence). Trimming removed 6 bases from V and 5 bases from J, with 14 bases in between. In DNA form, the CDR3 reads TGTGCCAGCAGGCGTGGGGACTCGCACAATGAGCAGTTCTTC. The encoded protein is CASRRGDSHNEQFF.

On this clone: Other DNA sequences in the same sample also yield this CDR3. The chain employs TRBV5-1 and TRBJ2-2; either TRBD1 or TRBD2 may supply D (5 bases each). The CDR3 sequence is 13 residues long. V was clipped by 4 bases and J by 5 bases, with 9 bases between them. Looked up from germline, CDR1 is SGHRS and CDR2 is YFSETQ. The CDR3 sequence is CASSLGVTGELFF. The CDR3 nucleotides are TGCGCCAGCAGCCTGGGGGTAACCGGGGAGCTGTTTTTT.

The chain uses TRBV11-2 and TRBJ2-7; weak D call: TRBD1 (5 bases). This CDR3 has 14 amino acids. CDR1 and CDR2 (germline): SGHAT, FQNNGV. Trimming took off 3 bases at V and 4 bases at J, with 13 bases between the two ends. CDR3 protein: CASSFTGSGYEQYF. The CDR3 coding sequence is TGTGCCAGCAGCTTTACAGGTAGTGGTTACGAGCAGTACTTC.

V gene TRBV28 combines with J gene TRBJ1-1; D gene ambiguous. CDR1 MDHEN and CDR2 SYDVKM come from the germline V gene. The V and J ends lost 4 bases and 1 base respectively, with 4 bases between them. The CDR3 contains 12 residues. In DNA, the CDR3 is TGTGCCAGCAGTTACCAGAACACTGAAGCTTTCTTT. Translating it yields CASSYQNTEAFF.

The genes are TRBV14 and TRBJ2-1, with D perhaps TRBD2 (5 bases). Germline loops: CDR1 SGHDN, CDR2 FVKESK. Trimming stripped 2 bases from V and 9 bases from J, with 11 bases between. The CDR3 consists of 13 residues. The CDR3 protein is CASSQSEGGEQFF. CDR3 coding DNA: TGTGCCAGCAGCCAATCGGAAGGAGGTGAGCAGTTCTTC.

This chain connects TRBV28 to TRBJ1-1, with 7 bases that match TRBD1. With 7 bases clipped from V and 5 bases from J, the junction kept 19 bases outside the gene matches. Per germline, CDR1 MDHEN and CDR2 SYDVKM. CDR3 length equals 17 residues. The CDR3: CASTTTGVHHYGTEAFF. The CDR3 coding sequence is TGTGCCAGCACCACAACAGGGGTCCACCACTATGGAACTGAAGCTTTCTTT.

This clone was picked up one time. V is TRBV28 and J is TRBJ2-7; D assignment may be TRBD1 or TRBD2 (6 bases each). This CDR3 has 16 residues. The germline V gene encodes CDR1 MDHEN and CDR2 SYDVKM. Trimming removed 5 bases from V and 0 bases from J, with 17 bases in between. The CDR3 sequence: CASSPPLGGISYEQYF. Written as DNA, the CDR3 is TGTGCCAGCAGTCCACCTTTAGGGGGGATCTCCTACGAGCAGTACTTC.

The CDR3 DNA sequence: TGCGCCAGCAGCGGGGGGACGGTGAACTATGGCTACACCTTC. Amino acid sequence: CASSGGTVNYGYTF. V is TRBV5-1 and J is TRBJ1-2, with D perhaps matching TRBD1 (5 bases). Germline V CDR1 and CDR2: SGHRS, YFSETQ. This CDR3 region has 14 residues. The V gene lost 4 bases and the J gene lost 2 bases, with 12 bases spanning the gap.

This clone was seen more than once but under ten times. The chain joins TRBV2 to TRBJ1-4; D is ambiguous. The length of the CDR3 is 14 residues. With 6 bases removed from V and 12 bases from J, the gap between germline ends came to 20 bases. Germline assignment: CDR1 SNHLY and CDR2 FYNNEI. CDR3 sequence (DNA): TGTGCCAGCAGGGGTAGTTTGGTGCGAGTTGAACTGTTTTTT. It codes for CASRGSLVRVELFF.